This TCR beta chain was recovered during a study of blood T cell repertoires in COVID-19. On the study more broadly: Nucleic acid was either cDNA or gDNA, and it came from T cells, B-cell-depleted T cells, or PBMCs.

This CDR3 has 15 residues. Per the germline V gene, CDR1 is SGHDT and CDR2 is YYEEEE. V was shortened by 4 bases and J by 10 bases, with 23 bases between the two germline ends. TCRdb's copy holds only in-frame clones and misses some; the assay was immunoSEQ multiplex PCR. Of under 300,000 clones listed, about 80% are singletons. The TCR originated in a man aged 25 to 40 who had recovered from COVID-19. The chain recombines TRBV5-6 with TRBJ1-2; possible D gene TRBD1, 6 bases. Sequenced sample: peripheral blood. The CDR3 here is CASSKTGAAIDDYTF. CDR3 coding DNA: TGTGCCAGCAGCAAGACAGGCGCAGCAATCGATGACTACACCTTC.